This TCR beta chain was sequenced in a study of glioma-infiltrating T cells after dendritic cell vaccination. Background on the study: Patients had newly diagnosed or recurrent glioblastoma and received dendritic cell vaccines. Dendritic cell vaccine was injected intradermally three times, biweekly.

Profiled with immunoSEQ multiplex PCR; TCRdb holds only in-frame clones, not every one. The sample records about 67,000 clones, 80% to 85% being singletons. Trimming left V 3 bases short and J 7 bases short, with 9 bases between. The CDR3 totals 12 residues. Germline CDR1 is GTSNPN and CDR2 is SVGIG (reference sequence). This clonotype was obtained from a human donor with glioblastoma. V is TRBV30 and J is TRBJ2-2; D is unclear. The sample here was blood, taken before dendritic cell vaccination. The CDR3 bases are TGTGCCTGGAGCTCACACAGCGGGGAGCTGTTTTTT. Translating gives CAWSSHSGELFF.